This TCR beta chain stems from a study of cytomegalovirus exposure and HLA in healthy donors. Using immunoSEQ multiplex PCR, the repertoire was profiled, and TCRdb retains in-frame clones only, with some absent. The sample carries roughly 180,000 clones, around nine tenths recorded once. Germline V CDR1 and CDR2: SEHNR, FQNEAQ (reference sequence). V shed 4 bases and J shed 0 bases, with 0 bases lying between them. The CDR3 is 11 amino acids. The V gene is TRBV7-9, the J gene TRBJ2-5; D remains ambiguous. This clonotype originated in a man aged 25-45 years in good health and CMV-seropositive. Specimen: PBMCs. Written as DNA, the CDR3 is TGTGCCAGCAGCTACCAAGAGACCCAGTACTTC. It specifies CASSYQETQYF. The full variable domain, its missing parts supplied by reference TRBV7-9 and TRBJ2-5, is DTGVSQNPRHKITKRGQNVTFRCDPISEHNRLYWYRQTLGQGPEFLTYFQNEAQLEKSRLLSDRFSAERPKGSFSTLEIQRTEQGDSAMYLCASSYQETQYFGPGTRLLVL.